This T cell receptor beta chain came from a study of blood T cell repertoires in COVID-19 (dated by TCRdb to the early 2020s). Context from the whole study: Samples from collaborators originated in the United States, Italy and Spain and spanned both the acute and convalescent phases of COVID-19. The prospective study material was composed of cDNA or gDNA derived from T cells, B-cell-depleted T cells, or PBMCs. The dataset comprised deeply sampled blood TCRbeta repertoires from subjects exposed to, actively infected with, or recovered from COVID-19. A freely available public database, intended as a resource for researchers studying the immune response to SARS-CoV-2, is where the repertoires were released. The samples were drawn from the first 160 participants of the ongoing ImmuneRACE study and from 1,254 subjects provided by 6 global collaborators. The sample metadata nearly always contained a de-identified subject ID, COVID-19 status, age in years and sex. Where available, HLA class I and class II types were obtained from metadata supplied by the sample provider rather than from assay-based typing.

TCRbeta CDR3 regions were amplified from genomic DNA using the immunoSEQ Assay, a bias-controlled multiplex PCR. As for the original processing: Nucleated cell counts per sample were estimated from amplification of reference gene primers within the assay. To quantify the absolute abundance of each unique TCRbeta CDR3 rearrangement, sequence reads were collapsed and filtered. For each sample, productive Simpson clonality was calculated as the square root of Simpson's diversity index across productive rearrangements. The table comes from immuneACCESS by way of TCRdb, which keeps in-frame sequences with V and J called. Part of the clones is missing from these tables; in studies checked, under half for an unresolved V gene and the rest for unknown reasons. V and J calls and clone size follow that table, whereas D and trimming were derived from the DNA. For this sample the table gives over 600,000 clones, of which 85% to 90% were detected only once. The top ten clones comprise about 0.26% of the sample.

The collaborating institutions used their own protocols to collect whole blood in K2EDTA tubes. Collaborator samples were shipped for TCRbeta analysis as frozen whole blood, isolated PBMCs, or DNA extracted from either sample type. Concerning this clone itself: The specificity of this receptor is unknown. Base qualities are not at hand, and no much larger clone is one base apart.

Results and caveats for the whole study, not just this receptor: The quantity of clinical and demographic metadata differed by source and by participant and was supplied without curation.

As encoded in the germline V gene (reference sequence), CDR1 is LNHDA while CDR2 is SQIVND. The cysteine opens and the phenylalanine closes a CDR3 of 18 amino acids. Only the CDR3 part of the read is kept: 54 bases, read in frame from the first base. Trimmed from V: 3 bases; trimmed from J: 1 base; junction bases lacking a gene match: 9. The clonotype comes from a woman between 18 and 29 years old with acute or convalescent COVID-19. Sequencing used peripheral blood. The V and J segments used are TRBV19 and TRBJ1-5, with TRBD1 identical over 10 junction bases. The DNA reads TGTGCCAGTAGTATCGGGGTTTGGGGACAGGGGAGCAATCAGCCCCAGCATTTT. This encodes CASSIGVWGQGSNQPQHF.